The present TCR beta chain was sequenced within a study of graft-versus-host responses after intestinal transplantation. The wider study: Recipients were all induced with anti-thymocyte globulin, then given tacrolimus and steroids for about three years. Study-wide results and caveats: Across patients carrying graft-donor T cell macrochimerism, allografts held high graft-versus-host to host-versus-graft clonal ratios. There were GvH clones found in recipient marrow, and some of them appeared first in ileum or blood.

Note on this clone: Antigen specificity is unknown.

Clones were sequenced by immunoSEQ multiplex PCR, and TCRdb holds only the in-frame ones, with some missing. The data contain 15,000 to 20,000 clones, roughly nine tenths of them seen just once; the ten biggest clones take up around 53%. The source material was bone marrow, sampled 120 to 130 days after transplant. This sequence was found in a human patient who received an intestinal transplant, so some T cells may come from the graft donor.

Written as DNA, the CDR3 is TGTGCCAGCAGACCTAGCGGGAGTTCCTACGAGCAGTACTTC. It translates to CASRPSGSSYEQYF. The gene calls are TRBV28 and TRBJ2-7; 10 bases are shared with TRBD2. Looked up from germline, CDR1 is MDHEN and CDR2 is SYDVKM. The J segment lost 1 base and the V segment lost 6 bases, leaving 3 bases of the junction unmatched. The CDR3 totals 14 residues.